Below, one T cell receptor beta chain is given with its context. What it recognizes is unknown. Resections took place in Japan or China from about 2014 to 2017. Germline V lookup: CDR1 SGDLS, CDR2 YYNGEE. The V end was cut by 4 bases, the J end by 3 bases, with 16 bases between. The CDR3 totals 15 residues. These data belong to a study of immune evolution from preneoplasia to lung adenocarcinoma. Overall study findings and caveats: Later-stage lesions appeared to have more T cells, more diversity, less clonality. Top clone share appeared to fall from AAH through AIS, MIA, adenocarcinoma. T cell clonality was higher in KRAS-mutant than EGFR-mutant or wild-type nodules.

Sequencing used immunoSEQ multiplex PCR; TCRdb keeps in-frame clones, though not all of them. The sample carries 10,000 or so clones, approximately 85% recorded once. Sequencing used FFPE minimally invasive lung adenocarcinoma tissue. This chain uses TRBV9 with TRBJ1-1, with TRBD1 as a possible D gene (6 bases). The source is a person aged 70 to 79 with lung adenocarcinoma. CDR3 DNA: TGTGCCAGCAGCACCCTGACAGGCGGGTACACTGAAGCTTTCTTT. As protein: CASSTLTGGYTEAFF.